Below, one T cell receptor beta chain is given with its context. Locally advanced or metastatic urothelial carcinoma was diagnosed in the patients. Synthetic templates analogous to TCR were spiked into all PCRs individually. Using immunoSEQ multiplex PCR, the repertoire was profiled, and TCRdb retains in-frame clones only, with some absent. The top ten hold approximately 3.5% of the sample, which has 35,000 to 45,000 clones, approximately 80% seen once. This sample is drawn from a study of PD-L1 blockade in urothelial cancer. Study overall: Median blood clonality was around 0.08, with about 81,000 unique TCRs.

The CDR3 sequence is 16 residues long. The J segment lost 1 base and the V segment lost 8 bases, leaving 9 bases of the junction unmatched. Per germline, CDR1 KGHSH and CDR2 LQKENI. The chain combines TRBV18 with TRBJ1-1, with 11 bases matching TRBD1. The sample was PBMCs, taken around atezolizumab (anti-PD-L1) treatment. This clonotype was sampled from a man between 65 and 85 years old with urothelial cancer. CDR3 protein: CASLRPGTGGNTEAFF. The CDR3 nucleotides read TGTGCCAGCCTGCGTCCCGGGACAGGGGGGAACACTGAAGCTTTCTTT.